Listed here are 12 T cell receptor beta chains from one sample, sequenced in a study of CD8 T cells in ankylosing spondylitis. TCRdb used MiXCR to reprocess the 5' RACE reads, holding one entry per CDR3 protein. In the table there are roughly 220,000 distinct CDR3 sequences, 10% to 13% of which are singletons. Sequences were obtained from blood, either unsorted or a sorted T cell fraction (not recorded which). The receptors shown here come from a male donor with ankylosing spondylitis or in good health (not recorded which).

This clonotype was seen many times. The chain carries TRBV12-3 or TRBV12-4 and TRBJ2-7; 7 bases agree with TRBD2. The CDR3 has 14 amino acids. The ends lost 3 bases at V and 3 bases at J; junction bases unmatched: 5. This CDR3 reads CASSFGGDLYEQYF. The CDR3 DNA is TGTGCCAGCAGTTTTGGGGGGGACCTCTACGAGCAGTACTTC.

This clonotype appeared many times. The chain joins TRBV29-1 to TRBJ2-3; D tentatively fits TRBD1 or TRBD2 (5 bases each). The CDR3 is 14 residues long. Trimming cost V 4 bases and J 5 bases, with 16 bases left between them. Germline lookup yields CDR1 SQVTM and CDR2 ANQGSEA. DNA of the CDR3: TGCAGCGTTGTCCAGGAGACGAGGGGAGATACGCAGTATTTT. This sequence encodes CSVVQETRGDTQYF.

As for this clonotype: An end of the junction does not agree with germline; a read error may underlie this. This chain connects TRBV20-1 to TRBJ1-2; perhaps TRBD1 as D (6 bases). CDR3 size: 15 residues. Germline V gene lookup returns CDR1 DFQATT and CDR2 SNEGSKA (reference sequence). The CDR3 DNA reads as TGCAGTGCTAGAGATCTCCAGGGGCCTAACTATGGCTTCACCTTC. It translates to CSARDLQGPNYGFTF.

This clonotype has only a few counts. The chain recombines TRBV5-1 with TRBJ1-6; D is undetermined. Germline CDR1 is SGHRS and CDR2 is YFSETQ. This CDR3 contains 16 residues. V dropped 0 bases and J dropped 0 bases, with 7 bases sitting between them. CDR3 amino acids: CASSLAQSSYNSPLHF. CDR3 nucleotides: TGCGCCAGCAGCTTGGCCCAGAGCTCCTATAATTCACCCCTCCACTTT.

A remark on this clonotype: A single base separates this from a much larger clone, so it may be a read error. V is TRBV28 and J is TRBJ2-1, with TRBD1 matching over 8 bases. There are 15 residues in the CDR3. CDR1 is MDHEN and CDR2 is SYDVKM in the germline V gene. CDR3 region: CASSSGGVSLSEQLF. In DNA form, the CDR3 reads TGTGCCAGCAGTTCAGGGGGCGTGTCATTGAGTGAGCAGCTCTTC.

This clonotype has at least ten counts. The chain carries TRBV5-1 and TRBJ2-2, with D unclear. This CDR3 has 14 amino acids. Germline-derived CDR1 and CDR2 are SGHRS and YFSETQ. V lost 5 bases and J 5 bases, leaving 13 bases between the germline ends. CDR3 region: CASRYISGTGELFF. The CDR3 coding sequence is TGCGCCAGCAGATATATCTCTGGGACCGGGGAGCTGTTTTTT. Using reference TRBV5-1 and TRBJ2-2 for the parts outside the CDR3, the full variable domain is KAGVTQTPRYLIKTRGQQVTLSCSPISGHRSVSWYQQTPGQGLQFLFEYFSETQRNKGNFPGRFSGRQFSNSRSEMNVSTLELGDSALYLCASRYISGTGELFFGEGSRLTVL.

This clonotype was detected only a few times. The genes are TRBV12-3 or TRBV12-4 and TRBJ1-2; D is undetermined. V gave up 0 bases and J gave up 7 bases, with 12 bases separating them. There are 14 residues in the CDR3. The CDR3 DNA sequence: TGTGCCAGCAGTTTAGCAGGGCACGCGGGTGGCTACACCTTC. Residues: CASSLAGHAGGYTF.

The chain carries TRBV7-2 and TRBJ1-2; perhaps TRBD1 as D (5 bases). Germline V gene sequence: CDR1 SGHTA, CDR2 FQGNSA. Deletions cut 2 bases from V and 7 bases from J, with 14 bases between. This CDR3 comprises 14 residues. For the CDR3, the DNA is TGTGCCAGCAGCTTACATGAGGGGACGGGTGGCTACACCTTC. Amino acids: CASSLHEGTGGYTF.

This clonotype was counted many times. This chain connects TRBV10-3 to TRBJ2-7, with D possibly being TRBD2 (5 bases). Trimming left V 7 bases short and J 2 bases short, with 18 bases between. Per germline, CDR1 ENHRY and CDR2 SYGVKD. CDR3 length: 15 amino acids. CDR3 residues: CAITESTSGTYEQYF. The CDR3 bases are TGTGCCATCACCGAATCGACTTCCGGGACCTACGAGCAGTACTTC.

V is TRBV5-5 and J is TRBJ1-3, with a weak D call TRBD1 (6 bases). Germline loops: CDR1 SGHKS, CDR2 YYEKEE (reference sequence). CDR3 length: 16 residues. Trimming cost V 2 bases and J 4 bases, with 16 bases left between them. The CDR3 DNA reads as TGTGCCAGCAGCTTTCTGATACAGGGCACGGGAAACACCATATATTTT. It translates to CASSFLIQGTGNTIYF.

The chain couples TRBV3-1 to TRBJ2-5, with 7 nucleotides matching TRBD1. The CDR3 has 17 amino acids. V lost 7 bases to trimming and J lost 0 bases; unmatched junction nucleotides: 14. The V gene's germline CDR1 is LGHDT and CDR2 YNNKEL (reference sequence). CDR3 protein: CASTLTSTGSYQETQYF. DNA for the CDR3: TGTGCCAGCACCCTAACCTCGACAGGGTCCTACCAAGAGACCCAGTACTTC.

The CDR3 DNA follows: TGTGCCAGTATCCGGGGACCCCCGAACACCGGGGAGCTGTTTTTT. It translates to CASIRGPPNTGELFF. The chain combines TRBV19 with TRBJ2-2; the D call may be TRBD1 or TRBD2 (5 bases each). V was trimmed by 7 bases and J by 0 bases, leaving 12 bases between them. This CDR3 comprises 15 residues. CDR1 is LNHDA and CDR2 is SQIVND in the germline V gene (reference sequence).